The following is a TCR beta chain sequence with its context. Other nucleotide sequences from this sample produce the same CDR3. This entry comes from a study of cytomegalovirus exposure and HLA in healthy donors. In the PCR, 60 Vbeta and 13 Jbeta primers were used. Sequenced by immunoSEQ multiplex PCR; TCRdb stores in-frame clones only, minus some. The table has some 240,000 clones, 80% to 95% seen once. Germline loops: CDR1 SEHNR, CDR2 FQNEAQ (reference sequence). The CDR3 is 14 amino acids. Deletions cut 7 bases from V and 2 bases from J, with 13 bases between. This chain uses TRBV7-9 with TRBJ2-3, with D tentatively TRBD1 (5 bases). This sequence originates from a girl aged 2-10 years in good health and CMV-seronegative. Sequencing was carried out using PBMCs. CDR3 amino acids: CASTIDRNTDTQYF. CDR3 sequence (DNA): TGTGCCAGCACCATCGACAGAAACACAGATACGCAGTATTTT.